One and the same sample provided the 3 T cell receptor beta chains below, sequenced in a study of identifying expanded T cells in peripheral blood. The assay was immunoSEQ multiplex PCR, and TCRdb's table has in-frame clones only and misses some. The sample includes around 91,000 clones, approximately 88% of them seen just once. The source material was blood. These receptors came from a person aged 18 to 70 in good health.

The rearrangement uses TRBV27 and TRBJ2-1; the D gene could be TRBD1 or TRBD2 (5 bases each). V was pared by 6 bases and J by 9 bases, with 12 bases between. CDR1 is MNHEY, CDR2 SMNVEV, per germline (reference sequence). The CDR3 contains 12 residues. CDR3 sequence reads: CASRRTRGEQFF. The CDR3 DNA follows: TGTGCCAGCAGGCGAACTAGGGGTGAGCAGTTCTTC.

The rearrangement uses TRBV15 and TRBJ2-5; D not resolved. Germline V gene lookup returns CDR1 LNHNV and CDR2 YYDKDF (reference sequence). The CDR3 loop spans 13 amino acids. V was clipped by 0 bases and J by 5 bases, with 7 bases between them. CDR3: CATSRDNHETQYF. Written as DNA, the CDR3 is TGTGCCACCAGCAGAGATAATCATGAGACCCAGTACTTC.

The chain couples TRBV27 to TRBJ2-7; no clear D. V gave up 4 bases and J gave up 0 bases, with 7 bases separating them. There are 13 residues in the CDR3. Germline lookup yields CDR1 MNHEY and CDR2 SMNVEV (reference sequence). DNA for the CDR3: TGTGCCAGCAGTTGGCGGCTCTCCTACGAGCAGTACTTC. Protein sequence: CASSWRLSYEQYF.